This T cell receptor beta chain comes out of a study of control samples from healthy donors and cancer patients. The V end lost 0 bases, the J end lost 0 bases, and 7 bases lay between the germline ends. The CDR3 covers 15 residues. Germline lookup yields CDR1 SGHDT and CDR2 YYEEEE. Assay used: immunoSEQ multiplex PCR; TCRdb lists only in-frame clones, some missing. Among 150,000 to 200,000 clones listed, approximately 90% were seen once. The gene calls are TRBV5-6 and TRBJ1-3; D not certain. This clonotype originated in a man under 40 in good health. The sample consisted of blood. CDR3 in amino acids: CASSLDPSSGNTIYF. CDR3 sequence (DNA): TGTGCCAGCAGCTTGGATCCGAGCTCTGGAAACACCATATATTTT.